This is a list of T cell receptor beta chains from one sample in a study of CD4 and CD8 cells across lung adenocarcinoma regions. Using its own MiXCR run on the PCR reads, TCRdb lists one record per CDR3 protein. The sample holds fewer than 3,500 distinct CDR3 sequences, less than 80% seen once. The sequenced sample consisted of CD4+ T cells from the margin of a lung tumor. All receptors come from a male donor with lung adenocarcinoma. The CD4 and CD8 labels of this study may be unreliable. Each CDR3 is given with its conserved first and last residue. A D gene is named only where the DNA matches it firmly. Size is stated for part of the rows, as once, few or many counts, or as a class when the clone is expanded.

D gene: -; J gene: TRBJ1-1; clone size: -; V gene: TRBV12-3/TRBV12-4; CDR3 DNA: TGTGCCAGCAGTTTCTTTGCCGGACAGAACACTGAAGCTTTCTTT; CDR3 protein: CASSFFAGQNTEAFF
D gene: -; J gene: TRBJ2-2; clone size: large; V gene: TRBV7-2; CDR3 DNA: TGTGCCAGCAGCATGCGCTACGGGGGCACCGGGGAGCTGTTTTTT; CDR3 protein: CASSMRYGGTGELFF
D gene: TRBD2; J gene: TRBJ2-1; clone size: -; V gene: TRBV6-1; CDR3 DNA: TGTGCCACCCTCCCACCGGGGGGTGAGCAGTTCTTC; CDR3 protein: CATLPPGGEQFF
D gene: -; J gene: TRBJ2-3; clone size: -; V gene: TRBV30; CDR3 DNA: TGTGCCTGCCCTGTGAGAGCGGCAGCAGCCAACGATGCGCAGTTTTTT; CDR3 protein: CACPVRAAAANDAQFF
D gene: -; J gene: TRBJ2-1; clone size: -; V gene: TRBV7-2; CDR3 DNA: TGTGCCAGCAGCCCCGGTAGTAGCGACTACAATGAGCAGTTCTTC; CDR3 protein: CASSPGSSDYNEQFF
D gene: -; J gene: TRBJ2-5; clone size: -; V gene: TRBV5-1; CDR3 DNA: TGCGCCAGCACATCCGAAGAGACCCAGTACTTC; CDR3 protein: CASTSEETQYF
D gene: -; J gene: TRBJ2-1; clone size: -; V gene: TRBV7-3; CDR3 DNA: TGTGCCAGCAGCGAATTCTTGACCAATGAGCAGTTCTTC; CDR3 protein: CASSEFLTNEQFF
D gene: -; J gene: TRBJ2-2; clone size: -; V gene: TRBV6-5; CDR3 DNA: TGTGCCAGCAGTTACTCCTCCCGGGTCGGCACCGGGGAGCTGTTTTTT; CDR3 protein: CASSYSSRVGTGELFF
D gene: -; J gene: TRBJ2-5; clone size: -; V gene: TRBV6-1; CDR3 DNA: TGTGCCAGCAGAGCGACAGCGTACCAAGAGACCCAGTACTTC; CDR3 protein: CASRATAYQETQYF
D gene: -; J gene: TRBJ2-1; clone size: -; V gene: TRBV3-1; CDR3 DNA: TGTGCCAGCAGCCAAGCGGGGTATGAGCAGTTCTTC; CDR3 protein: CASSQAGYEQFF
D gene: -; J gene: TRBJ2-1; clone size: -; V gene: TRBV6-1; CDR3 DNA: TGTGCCAGCAGTCGTAAACAGGGAGGGGAGGTTGGAGAGCAGTTCTTC; CDR3 protein: CASSRKQGGEVGEQFF
D gene: -; J gene: TRBJ2-1; clone size: -; V gene: TRBV12-3/TRBV12-4; CDR3 DNA: TGTGCCAGCAGCCCTAACGACGGCTCCTACAATGAGCAGTTCTTC; CDR3 protein: CASSPNDGSYNEQFF
D gene: TRBD1; J gene: TRBJ2-7; clone size: -; V gene: TRBV7-9; CDR3 DNA: TGTGCCAGCAGCCGAGGGCAGGGGGCACGTGGATCCTACGAGCAGTACTTC; CDR3 protein: CASSRGQGARGSYEQYF
D gene: -; J gene: TRBJ2-5; clone size: -; V gene: TRBV12-3/TRBV12-4; CDR3 DNA: TGTGCCAGCAGGCCGGGGCCCTTGGTAGAGACCCAGTACTTC; CDR3 protein: CASRPGPLVETQYF
D gene: -; J gene: TRBJ2-1; clone size: -; V gene: TRBV7-8; CDR3 DNA: TGTGCCAGCAGCTTAGCGCGGCTCAGTGGTAATGAGCAGTTCTTC; CDR3 protein: CASSLARLSGNEQFF
D gene: -; J gene: TRBJ2-5; clone size: few; V gene: TRBV6-1; CDR3 DNA: TGTGCCAGCAGTGAACTTGGGGAGGCGCAGTACTTC; CDR3 protein: CASSELGEAQYF
D gene: TRBD1; J gene: TRBJ2-7; clone size: few; V gene: TRBV6-1; CDR3 DNA: TGTGCCAGCAGATCCGGGACAGGGCCTACCTACGAGCAGTACTTC; CDR3 protein: CASRSGTGPTYEQYF
D gene: TRBD1; J gene: TRBJ1-4; clone size: -; V gene: TRBV4-1; CDR3 DNA: TGCGCCAGCAGCCTAGGACAGGGACATGAAAAACTGTTTTTT; CDR3 protein: CASSLGQGHEKLFF
D gene: -; J gene: TRBJ2-5; clone size: -; V gene: TRBV11-2; CDR3 DNA: TGTGCCAGCACTTTAGACGGGGTCGGGATTTTAGAGACCCAGTACTTC; CDR3 protein: CASTLDGVGILETQYF
D gene: -; J gene: TRBJ1-2; clone size: -; V gene: TRBV27; CDR3 DNA: TGTGCCAGCAGCCTCGTGGGGGGCACCTATGGCTACACCTTC; CDR3 protein: CASSLVGGTYGYTF
D gene: -; J gene: TRBJ2-1; clone size: once; V gene: TRBV6-1; CDR3 DNA: TGTGCCAGCAGTGAAGCGCTTTTAGGGAGCGCCTCGAACAATGAGCAGTTCTTC; CDR3 protein: CASSEALLGSASNNEQFF
D gene: -; J gene: TRBJ2-1; clone size: -; V gene: TRBV11-3; CDR3 DNA: TGTGCCAGCAGCCCCCTCACGGGAAATGAGCAGTTCTTC; CDR3 protein: CASSPLTGNEQFF
D gene: TRBD1; J gene: TRBJ1-1; clone size: few; V gene: TRBV6-1; CDR3 DNA: TGTGCCAGCAGCAGGGACAGGGCAAACACTGAAGCTTTCTTT; CDR3 protein: CASSRDRANTEAFF